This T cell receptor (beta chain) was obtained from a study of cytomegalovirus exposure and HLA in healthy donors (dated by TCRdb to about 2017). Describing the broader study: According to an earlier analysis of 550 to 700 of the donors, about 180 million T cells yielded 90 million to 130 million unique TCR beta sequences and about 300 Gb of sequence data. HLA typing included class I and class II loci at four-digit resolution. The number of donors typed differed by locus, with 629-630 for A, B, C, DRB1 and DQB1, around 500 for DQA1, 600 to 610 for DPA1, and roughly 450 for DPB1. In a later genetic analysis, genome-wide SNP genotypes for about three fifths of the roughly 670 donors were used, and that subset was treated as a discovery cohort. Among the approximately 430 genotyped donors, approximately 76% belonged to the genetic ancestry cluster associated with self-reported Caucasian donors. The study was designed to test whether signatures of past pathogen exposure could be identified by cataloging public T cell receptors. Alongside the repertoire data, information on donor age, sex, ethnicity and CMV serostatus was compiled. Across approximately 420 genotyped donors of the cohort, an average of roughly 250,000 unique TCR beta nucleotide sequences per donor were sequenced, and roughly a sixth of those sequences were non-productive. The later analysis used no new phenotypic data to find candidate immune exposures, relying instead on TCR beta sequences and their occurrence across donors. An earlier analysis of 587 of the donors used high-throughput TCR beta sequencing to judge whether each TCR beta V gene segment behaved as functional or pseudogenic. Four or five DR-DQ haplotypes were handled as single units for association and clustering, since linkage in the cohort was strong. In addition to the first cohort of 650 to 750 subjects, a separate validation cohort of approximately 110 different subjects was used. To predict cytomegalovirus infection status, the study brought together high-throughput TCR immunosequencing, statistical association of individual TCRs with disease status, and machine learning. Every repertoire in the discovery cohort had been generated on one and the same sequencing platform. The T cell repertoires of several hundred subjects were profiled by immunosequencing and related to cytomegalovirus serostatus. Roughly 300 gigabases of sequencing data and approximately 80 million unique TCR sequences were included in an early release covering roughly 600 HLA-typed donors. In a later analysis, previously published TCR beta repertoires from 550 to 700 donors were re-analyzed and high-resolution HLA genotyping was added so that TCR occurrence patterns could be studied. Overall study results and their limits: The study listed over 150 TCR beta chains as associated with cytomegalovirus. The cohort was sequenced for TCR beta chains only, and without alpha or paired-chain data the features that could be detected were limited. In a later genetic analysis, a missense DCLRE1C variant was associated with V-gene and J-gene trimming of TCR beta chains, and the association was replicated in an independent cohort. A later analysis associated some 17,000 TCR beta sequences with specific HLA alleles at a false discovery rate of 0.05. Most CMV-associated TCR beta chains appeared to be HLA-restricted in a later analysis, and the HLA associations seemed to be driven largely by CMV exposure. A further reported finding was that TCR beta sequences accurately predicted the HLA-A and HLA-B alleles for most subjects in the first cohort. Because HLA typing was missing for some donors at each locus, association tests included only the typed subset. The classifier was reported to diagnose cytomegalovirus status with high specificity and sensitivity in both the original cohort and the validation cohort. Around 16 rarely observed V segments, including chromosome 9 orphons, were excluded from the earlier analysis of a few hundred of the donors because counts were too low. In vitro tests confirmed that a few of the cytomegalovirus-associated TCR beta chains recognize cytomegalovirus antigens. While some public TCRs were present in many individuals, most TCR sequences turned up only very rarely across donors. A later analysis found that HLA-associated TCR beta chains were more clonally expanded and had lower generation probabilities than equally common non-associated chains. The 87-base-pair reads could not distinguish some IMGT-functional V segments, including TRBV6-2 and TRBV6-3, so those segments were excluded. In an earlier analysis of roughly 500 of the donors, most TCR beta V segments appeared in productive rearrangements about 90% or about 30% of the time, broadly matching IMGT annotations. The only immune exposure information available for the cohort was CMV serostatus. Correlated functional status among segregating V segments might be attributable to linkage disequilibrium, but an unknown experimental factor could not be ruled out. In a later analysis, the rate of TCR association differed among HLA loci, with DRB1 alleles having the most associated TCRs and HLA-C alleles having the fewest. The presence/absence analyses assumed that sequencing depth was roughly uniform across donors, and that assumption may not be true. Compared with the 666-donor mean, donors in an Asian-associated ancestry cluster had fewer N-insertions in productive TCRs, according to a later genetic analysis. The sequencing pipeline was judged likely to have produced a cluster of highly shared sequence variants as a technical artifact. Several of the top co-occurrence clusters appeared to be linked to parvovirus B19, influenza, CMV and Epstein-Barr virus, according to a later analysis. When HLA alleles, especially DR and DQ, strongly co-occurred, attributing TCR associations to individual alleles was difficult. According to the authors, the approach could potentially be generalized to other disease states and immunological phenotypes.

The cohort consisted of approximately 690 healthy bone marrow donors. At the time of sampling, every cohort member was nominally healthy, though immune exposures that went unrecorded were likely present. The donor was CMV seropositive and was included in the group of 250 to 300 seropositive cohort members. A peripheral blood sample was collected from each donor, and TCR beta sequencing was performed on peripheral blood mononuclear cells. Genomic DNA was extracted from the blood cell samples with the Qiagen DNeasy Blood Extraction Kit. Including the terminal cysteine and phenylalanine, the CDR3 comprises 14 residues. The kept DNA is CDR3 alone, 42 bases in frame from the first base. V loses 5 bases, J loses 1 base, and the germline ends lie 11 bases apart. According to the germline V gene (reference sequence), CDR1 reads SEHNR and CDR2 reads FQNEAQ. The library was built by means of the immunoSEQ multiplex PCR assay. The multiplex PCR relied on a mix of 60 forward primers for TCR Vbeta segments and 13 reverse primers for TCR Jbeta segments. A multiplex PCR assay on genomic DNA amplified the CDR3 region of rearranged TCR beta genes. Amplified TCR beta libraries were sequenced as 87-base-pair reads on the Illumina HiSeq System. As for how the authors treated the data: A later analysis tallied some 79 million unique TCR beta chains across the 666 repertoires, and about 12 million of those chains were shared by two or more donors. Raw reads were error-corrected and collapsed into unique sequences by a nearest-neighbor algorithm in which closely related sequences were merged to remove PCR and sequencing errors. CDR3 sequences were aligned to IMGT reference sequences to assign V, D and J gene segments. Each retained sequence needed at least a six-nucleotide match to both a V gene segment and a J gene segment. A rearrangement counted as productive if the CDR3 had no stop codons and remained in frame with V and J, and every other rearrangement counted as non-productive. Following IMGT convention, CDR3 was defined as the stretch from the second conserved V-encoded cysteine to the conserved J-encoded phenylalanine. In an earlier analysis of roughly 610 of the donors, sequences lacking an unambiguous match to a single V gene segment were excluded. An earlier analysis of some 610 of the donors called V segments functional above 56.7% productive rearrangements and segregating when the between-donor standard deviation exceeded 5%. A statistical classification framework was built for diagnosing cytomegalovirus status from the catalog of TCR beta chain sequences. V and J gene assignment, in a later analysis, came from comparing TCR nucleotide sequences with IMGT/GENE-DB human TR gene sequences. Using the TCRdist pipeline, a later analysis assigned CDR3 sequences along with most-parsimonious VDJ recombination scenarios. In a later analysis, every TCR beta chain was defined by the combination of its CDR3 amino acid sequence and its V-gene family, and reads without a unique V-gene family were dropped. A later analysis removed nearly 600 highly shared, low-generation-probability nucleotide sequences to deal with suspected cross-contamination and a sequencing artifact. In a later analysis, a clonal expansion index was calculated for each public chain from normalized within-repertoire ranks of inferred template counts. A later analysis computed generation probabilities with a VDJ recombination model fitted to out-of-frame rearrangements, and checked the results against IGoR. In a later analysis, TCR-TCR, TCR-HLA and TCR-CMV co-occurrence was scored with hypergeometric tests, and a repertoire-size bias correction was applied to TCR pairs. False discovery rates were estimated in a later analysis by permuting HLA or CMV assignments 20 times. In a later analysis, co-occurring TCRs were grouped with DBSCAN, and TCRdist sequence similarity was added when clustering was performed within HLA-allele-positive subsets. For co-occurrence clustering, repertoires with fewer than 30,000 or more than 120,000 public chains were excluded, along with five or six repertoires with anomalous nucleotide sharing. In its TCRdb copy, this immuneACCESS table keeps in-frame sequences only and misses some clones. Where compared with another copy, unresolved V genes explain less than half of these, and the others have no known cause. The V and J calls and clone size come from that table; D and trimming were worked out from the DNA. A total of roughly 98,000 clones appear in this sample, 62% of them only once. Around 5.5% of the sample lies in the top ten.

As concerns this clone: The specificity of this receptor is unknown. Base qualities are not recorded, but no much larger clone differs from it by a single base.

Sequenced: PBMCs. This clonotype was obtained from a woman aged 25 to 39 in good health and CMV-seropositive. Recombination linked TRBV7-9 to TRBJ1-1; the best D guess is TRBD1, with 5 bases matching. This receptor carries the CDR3 CASSRPDRNTEAFF. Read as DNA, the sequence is TGTGCCAGCAGCCGACCTGACAGGAACACTGAAGCTTTCTTT.